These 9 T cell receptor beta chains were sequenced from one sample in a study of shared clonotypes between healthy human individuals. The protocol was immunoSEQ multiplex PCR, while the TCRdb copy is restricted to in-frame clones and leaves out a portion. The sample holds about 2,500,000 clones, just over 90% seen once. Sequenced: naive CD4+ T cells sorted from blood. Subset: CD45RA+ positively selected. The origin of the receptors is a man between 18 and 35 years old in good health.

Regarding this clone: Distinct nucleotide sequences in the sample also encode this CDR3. The CDR3 nucleotides read TGCGCCAGCAGCTTGGCCACTGGGACTGAAGCTTTCTTT. Its translation: CASSLATGTEAFF. This rearrangement joins TRBV5-1 to TRBJ1-1; D gene ambiguous. Trimming pared 0 bases from V and 5 bases from J, leaving 8 bases between. Germline values: CDR1 SGHRS, CDR2 YFSETQ. This CDR3 is 13 amino acids long.

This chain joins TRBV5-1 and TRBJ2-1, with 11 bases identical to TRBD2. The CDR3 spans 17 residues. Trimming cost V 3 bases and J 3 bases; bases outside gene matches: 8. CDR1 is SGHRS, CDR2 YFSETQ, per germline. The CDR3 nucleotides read TGCGCCAGCAGCTCCCAAACTAGCGGGGGCCTCTACAATGAGCAGTTCTTC. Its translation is CASSSQTSGGLYNEQFF.

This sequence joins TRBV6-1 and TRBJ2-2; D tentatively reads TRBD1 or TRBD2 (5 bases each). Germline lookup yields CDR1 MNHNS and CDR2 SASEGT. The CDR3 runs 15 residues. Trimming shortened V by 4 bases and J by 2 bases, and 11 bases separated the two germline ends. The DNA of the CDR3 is TGTGCCAGCAGTGGGGGGTTCTTCAACACCGGGGAGCTGTTTTTT. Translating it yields CASSGGFFNTGELFF.

In DNA, the CDR3 is TGCGCCAGCACCCGAGTAGCGGGGGAGGAGCAGTTCTTC. Translating gives CASTRVAGEEQFF. The rearrangement joins TRBV4-1 to TRBJ2-1; the match to TRBD2 covers 9 bases. The germline gives CDR1 MGHRA, CDR2 YSYEKL. V trimming: 7 bases; J trimming: 10 bases; junction bases outside the gene matches: 8. The CDR3 extends over 13 amino acids.

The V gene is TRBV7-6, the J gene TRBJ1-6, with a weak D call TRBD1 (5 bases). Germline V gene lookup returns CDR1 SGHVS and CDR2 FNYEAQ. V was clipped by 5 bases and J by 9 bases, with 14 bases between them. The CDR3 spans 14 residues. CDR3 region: CASSPSSGGSPLHF. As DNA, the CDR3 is TGTGCCAGCAGCCCTTCGAGCGGGGGTTCACCCCTCCACTTT. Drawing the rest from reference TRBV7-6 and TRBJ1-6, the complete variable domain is GAGVSQSPRYKVTKRGQDVALRCDPISGHVSLYWYRQALGQGPEFLTYFNYEAQQDKSGLPNDRFSAERPEGSISTLTIQRTEQRDSAMYRCASSPSSGGSPLHFGNGTRLTVT.

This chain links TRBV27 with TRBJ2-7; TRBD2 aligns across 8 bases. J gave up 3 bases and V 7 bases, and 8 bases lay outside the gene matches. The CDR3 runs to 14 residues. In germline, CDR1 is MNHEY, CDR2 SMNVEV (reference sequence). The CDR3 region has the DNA TGTGCCAGCAAACGAGCGGGGGCCTACTACGAGCAGTACTTC. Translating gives CASKRAGAYYEQYF.

The chain's CDR3 is CASSTLDRVRNEQFF. Here the CDR3 DNA reads TGTGCCAGCTCAACCCTTGACAGGGTCAGGAATGAGCAGTTCTTC. The rearrangement uses TRBV18 and TRBJ2-1; 7 bases align to TRBD1. V lost 5 bases, J lost 7 bases, and 11 bases stayed unmatched. Germline assignment: CDR1 KGHSH and CDR2 LQKENI. The CDR3 totals 15 residues.

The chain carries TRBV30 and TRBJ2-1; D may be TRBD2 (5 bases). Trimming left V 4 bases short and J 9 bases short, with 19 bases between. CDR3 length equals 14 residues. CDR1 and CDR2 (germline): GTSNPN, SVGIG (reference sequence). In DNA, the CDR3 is TGTGCCTGGACACGTGAGCTAGCTCGGGGTGAGCAGTTCTTC. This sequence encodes CAWTRELARGEQFF.

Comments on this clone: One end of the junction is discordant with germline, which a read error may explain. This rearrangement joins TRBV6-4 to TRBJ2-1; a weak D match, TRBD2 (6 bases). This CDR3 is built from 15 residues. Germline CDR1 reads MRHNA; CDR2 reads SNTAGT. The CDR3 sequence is CASSYSGRGYNEQFF. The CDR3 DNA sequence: TGTGCCAGCAGTTACTCCGGGAGAGGGTACAATGAGCAGTTCTTC.